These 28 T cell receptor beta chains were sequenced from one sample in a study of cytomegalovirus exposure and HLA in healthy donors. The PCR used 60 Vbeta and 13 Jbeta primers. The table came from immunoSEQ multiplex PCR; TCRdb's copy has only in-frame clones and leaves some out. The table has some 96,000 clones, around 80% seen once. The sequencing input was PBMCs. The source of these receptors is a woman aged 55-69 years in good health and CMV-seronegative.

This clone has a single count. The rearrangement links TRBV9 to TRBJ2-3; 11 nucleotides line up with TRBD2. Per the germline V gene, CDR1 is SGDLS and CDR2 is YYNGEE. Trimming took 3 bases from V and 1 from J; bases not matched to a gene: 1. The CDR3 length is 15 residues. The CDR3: CASSALAGGTDTQYF. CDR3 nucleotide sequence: TGTGCCAGCAGCGCACTAGCGGGGGGCACAGATACGCAGTATTTT.

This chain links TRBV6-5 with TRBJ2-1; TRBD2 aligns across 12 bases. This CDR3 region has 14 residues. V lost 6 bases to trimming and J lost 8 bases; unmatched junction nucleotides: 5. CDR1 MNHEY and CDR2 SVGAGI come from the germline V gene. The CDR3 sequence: CASRSSGGAYEQFF. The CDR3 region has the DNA TGTGCCAGCAGGTCTAGCGGGGGGGCCTATGAGCAGTTCTTC.

The CDR3 DNA reads as TGCGCCAGCAGCTTGGACAGGGGGTTCTCTGGGGCCAACGTCCTGACTTTC. Translating gives CASSLDRGFSGANVLTF. The chain carries TRBV5-1 and TRBJ2-6; 8 bases are shared with TRBD1. The V segment lost 0 bases and the J segment 0 bases; nucleotides outside the gene matches: 2. This CDR3 region has 17 residues. Germline V gene lookup returns CDR1 SGHRS and CDR2 YFSETQ.

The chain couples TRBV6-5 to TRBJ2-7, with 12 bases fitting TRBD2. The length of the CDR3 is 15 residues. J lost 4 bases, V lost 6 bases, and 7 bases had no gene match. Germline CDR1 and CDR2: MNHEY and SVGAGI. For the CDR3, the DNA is TGTGCCAGCAGGCCGACTAGCGGGGGCGCATACGAGCAGTACTTC. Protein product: CASRPTSGGAYEQYF.

Written as DNA, the CDR3 is TGTGCCAGCAAGTGGGACAGGGGGAACTACAATCAGCCCCAGCATTTT. Its protein is CASKWDRGNYNQPQHF. The chain carries TRBV2 and TRBJ1-5, with 11 nucleotides matching TRBD1. The V gene end was trimmed by 7 bases and the J gene end by 3 bases; junction bases not matched to a gene: 8. The CDR3 length is 16 residues. The germline gives CDR1 SNHLY, CDR2 FYNNEI. The variable domain in full, completed from reference TRBV2 and TRBJ1-5, reads EPEVTQTPSHQVTQMGQEVILRCVPISNHLYFYWYRQILGQKVEFLVSFYNNEISEKSEIFDDQFSVERPDGSNFTLKIRSTKLEDSAMYFCASKWDRGNYNQPQHFGDGTRLSIL.

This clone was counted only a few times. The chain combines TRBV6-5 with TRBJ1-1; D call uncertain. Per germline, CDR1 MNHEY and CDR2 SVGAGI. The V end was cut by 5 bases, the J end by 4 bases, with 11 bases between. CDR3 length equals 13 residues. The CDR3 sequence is CASSKTRFTEAFF. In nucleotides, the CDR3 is TGTGCCAGCAGTAAGACCAGGTTCACTGAAGCTTTCTTT.

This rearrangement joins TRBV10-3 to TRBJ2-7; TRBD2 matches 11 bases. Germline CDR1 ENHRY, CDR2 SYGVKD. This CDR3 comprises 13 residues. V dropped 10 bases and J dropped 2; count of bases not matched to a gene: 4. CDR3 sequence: CATLAGGPYEQYF. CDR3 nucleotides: TGTGCCACTCTAGCGGGAGGCCCCTACGAGCAGTACTTC.

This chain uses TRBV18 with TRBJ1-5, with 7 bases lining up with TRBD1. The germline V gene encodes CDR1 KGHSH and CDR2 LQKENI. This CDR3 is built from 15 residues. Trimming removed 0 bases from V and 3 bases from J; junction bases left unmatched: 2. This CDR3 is CASSPPDRPNQPQHF. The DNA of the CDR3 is TGTGCCAGCTCACCACCGGACAGGCCCAATCAGCCCCAGCATTTT.

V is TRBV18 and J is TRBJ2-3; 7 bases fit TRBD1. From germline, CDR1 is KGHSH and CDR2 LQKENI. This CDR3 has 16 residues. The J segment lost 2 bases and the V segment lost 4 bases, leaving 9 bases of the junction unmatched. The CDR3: CASSLRDRRITDTQYF. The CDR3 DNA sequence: TGTGCCAGCTCACTTAGGGACAGAAGAATCACAGATACGCAGTATTTT.

This CDR3 reads CASTDGAGNPYEQYF. In nucleotides, the CDR3 is TGTGCCAGCACCGATGGAGCGGGGAACCCCTACGAGCAGTACTTC. V and J are TRBV6-1 and TRBJ2-7; TRBD2 aligns across 7 bases. CDR1 and CDR2 (germline): MNHNS, SASEGT. This CDR3 is 15 amino acids long. With V trimmed by 7 bases and J by 2 bases, 11 bases remained unmatched.

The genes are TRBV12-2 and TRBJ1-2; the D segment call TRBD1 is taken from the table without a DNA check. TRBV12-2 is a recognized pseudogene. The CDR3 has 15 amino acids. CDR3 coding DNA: TGTGCAAGTCGCTCGTACACAGCCGAAGCCTATGGCTACACCTTC. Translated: CASRSYTAEAYGYTF.

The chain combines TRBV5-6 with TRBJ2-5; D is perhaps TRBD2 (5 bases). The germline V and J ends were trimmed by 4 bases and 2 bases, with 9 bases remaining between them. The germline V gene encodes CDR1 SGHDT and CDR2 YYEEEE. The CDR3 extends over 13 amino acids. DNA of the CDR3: TGTGCCAGCAGCAAACGGGGACAAGAGACCCAGTACTTC. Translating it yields CASSKRGQETQYF.

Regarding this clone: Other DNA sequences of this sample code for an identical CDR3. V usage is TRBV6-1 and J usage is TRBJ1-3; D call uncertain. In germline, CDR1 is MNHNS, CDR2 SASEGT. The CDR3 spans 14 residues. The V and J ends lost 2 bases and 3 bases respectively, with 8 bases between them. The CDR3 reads CASSERGRGNTIYF. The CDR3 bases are TGTGCCAGCAGTGAACGCGGCCGTGGAAACACCATATATTTT.

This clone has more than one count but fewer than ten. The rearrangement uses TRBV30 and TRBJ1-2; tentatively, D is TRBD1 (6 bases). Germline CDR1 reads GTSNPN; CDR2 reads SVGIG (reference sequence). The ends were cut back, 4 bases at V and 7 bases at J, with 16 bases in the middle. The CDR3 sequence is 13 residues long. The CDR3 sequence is CAWTSTGSVGYTF. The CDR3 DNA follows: TGTGCCTGGACCTCTACAGGGTCTGTTGGCTACACCTTC.

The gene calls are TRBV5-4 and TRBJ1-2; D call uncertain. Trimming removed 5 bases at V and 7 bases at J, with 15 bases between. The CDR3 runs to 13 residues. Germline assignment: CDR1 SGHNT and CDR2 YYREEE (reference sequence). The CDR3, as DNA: TGTGCCAGCAGGCCCCCCGCGGGTCGTGGCTACACCTTC. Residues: CASRPPAGRGYTF.

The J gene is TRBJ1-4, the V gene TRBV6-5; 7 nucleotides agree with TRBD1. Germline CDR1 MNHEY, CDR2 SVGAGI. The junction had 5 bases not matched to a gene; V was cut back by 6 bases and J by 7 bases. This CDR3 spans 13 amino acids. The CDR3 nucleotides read TGTGCCAGCAGGCCCCAGGGGGGTGAAAAACTGTTTTTT. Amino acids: CASRPQGGEKLFF.

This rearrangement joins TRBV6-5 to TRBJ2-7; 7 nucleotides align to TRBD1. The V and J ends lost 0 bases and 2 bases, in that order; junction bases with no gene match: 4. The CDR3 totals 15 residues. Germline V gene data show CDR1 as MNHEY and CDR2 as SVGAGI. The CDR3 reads CASSYSKQGTYEQYF. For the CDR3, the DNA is TGTGCCAGCAGTTACTCGAAACAGGGGACCTACGAGCAGTACTTC.

Here the CDR3 reads CASSVLGEASPLHF. The CDR3 nucleotides are TGTGCCAGCAGCGTCCTCGGGGAAGCTTCACCCCTCCACTTT. The chain is built from TRBV9 and TRBJ1-6; D not resolved. The CDR3 runs to 14 residues. V was clipped by 2 bases and J by 9 bases, with 12 bases between them. The germline V gene encodes CDR1 SGDLS and CDR2 YYNGEE.

For the CDR3, the DNA is TGTGCCAGCAACCCGGGGTCGGGGGGTACTGAAGCTTTCTTT. Amino acids: CASNPGSGGTEAFF. This chain links TRBV13 with TRBJ1-1; D is possibly TRBD1 (5 bases). With 7 bases removed from V and 5 bases from J, the gap between germline ends came to 17 bases. Germline V gives CDR1 PRHDT, CDR2 FYEKMQ (reference sequence). CDR3 length: 14 residues. The full variable domain, in which reference TRBV13 and TRBJ1-1 provide the parts outside the CDR3, is AAGVIQSPRHLIKEKRETATLKCYPIPRHDTVYWYQQGPGQDPQFLISFYEKMQSDKGSIPDRFSAQQFSDYHSELNMSSLELGDSALYFCASNPGSGGTEAFFGQGTRLTVV.

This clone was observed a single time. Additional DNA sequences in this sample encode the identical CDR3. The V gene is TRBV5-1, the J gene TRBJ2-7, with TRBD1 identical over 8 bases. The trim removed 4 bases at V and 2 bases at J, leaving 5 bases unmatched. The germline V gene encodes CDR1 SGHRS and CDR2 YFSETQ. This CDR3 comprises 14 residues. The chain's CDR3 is CASSHGQGAYEQYF. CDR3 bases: TGCGCCAGCAGCCACGGACAGGGCGCCTACGAGCAGTACTTC.

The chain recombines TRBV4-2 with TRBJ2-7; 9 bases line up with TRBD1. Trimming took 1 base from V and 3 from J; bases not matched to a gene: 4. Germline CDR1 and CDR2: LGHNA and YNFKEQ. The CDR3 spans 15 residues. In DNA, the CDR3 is TGTGCCAGCAGCCAAGTTGGACAGGGGAGCTACGAGCAGTACTTC. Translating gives CASSQVGQGSYEQYF.

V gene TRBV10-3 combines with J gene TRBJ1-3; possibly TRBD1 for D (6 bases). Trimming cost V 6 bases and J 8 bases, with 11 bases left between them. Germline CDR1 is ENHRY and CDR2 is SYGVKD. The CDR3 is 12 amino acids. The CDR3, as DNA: TGTGCCATCAGCAACAGGGAACACACCATATATTTT. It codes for CAISNREHTIYF.

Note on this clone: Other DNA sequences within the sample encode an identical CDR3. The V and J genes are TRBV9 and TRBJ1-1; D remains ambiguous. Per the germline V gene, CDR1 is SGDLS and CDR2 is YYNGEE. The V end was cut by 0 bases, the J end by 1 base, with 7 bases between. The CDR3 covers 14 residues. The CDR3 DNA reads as TGTGCCAGCAGCGTAGTGGAGGCGAACACTGAAGCTTTCTTT. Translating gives CASSVVEANTEAFF. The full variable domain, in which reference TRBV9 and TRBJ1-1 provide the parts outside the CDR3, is DSGVTQTPKHLITATGQRVTLRCSPRSGDLSVYWYQQSLDQGLQFLIQYYNGEERAKGNILERFSAQQFPDLHSELNLSSLELGDSALYFCASSVVEANTEAFFGQGTRLTVV.

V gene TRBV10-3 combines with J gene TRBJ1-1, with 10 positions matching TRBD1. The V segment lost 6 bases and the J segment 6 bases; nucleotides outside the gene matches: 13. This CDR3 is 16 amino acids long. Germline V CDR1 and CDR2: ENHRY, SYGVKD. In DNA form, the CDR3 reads TGTGCCATCAGAGGGGACAGGGGTGGTAAAAACTCTGAAGCTTTCTTT. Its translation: CAIRGDRGGKNSEAFF.

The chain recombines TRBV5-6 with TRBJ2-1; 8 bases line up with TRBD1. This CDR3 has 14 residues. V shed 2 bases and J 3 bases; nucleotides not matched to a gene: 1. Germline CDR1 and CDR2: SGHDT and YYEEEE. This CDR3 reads CASSLQGDYNEQFF. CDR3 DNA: TGTGCCAGCAGCTTACAGGGGGACTACAATGAGCAGTTCTTC.

This CDR3 is CASSQDGDEQFF. Here the CDR3 DNA reads TGCGCCAGCAGCCAAGATGGAGATGAGCAGTTCTTC. This rearrangement joins TRBV4-1 to TRBJ2-1, with D hard to call. This CDR3 contains 12 residues. CDR1 and CDR2 (germline): MGHRA, YSYEKL. V lost 0 bases to trimming and J lost 8 bases, with 5 bases between them.

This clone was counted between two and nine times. For the CDR3, the DNA is TGTGCCTGGAGTGGGGGGGGGCGTCAGCCCCAGCATTTT. Its translation: CAWSGGGRQPQHF. V is TRBV30 and J is TRBJ1-5; D is perhaps TRBD1 (6 bases). This CDR3 is built from 13 residues. V was shortened by 1 base and J by 6 bases, with 10 bases between the two germline ends. CDR1 is GTSNPN and CDR2 is SVGIG in the germline V gene (reference sequence). The full variable domain, completed using reference TRBV30 and TRBJ1-5, is SQTIHQWPATLVQPVGSPLSLECTVEGTSNPNLYWYRQAAGRGLQLLFYSVGIGQISSEVPQNLSASRPQDRQFILSSKKLLLSDSGFYLCAWSGGGRQPQHFGDGTRLSIL.

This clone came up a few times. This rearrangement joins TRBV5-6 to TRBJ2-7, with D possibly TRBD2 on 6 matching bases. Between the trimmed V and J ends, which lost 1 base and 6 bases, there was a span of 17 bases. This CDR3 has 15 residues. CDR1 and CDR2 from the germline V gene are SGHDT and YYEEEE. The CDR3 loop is CASSLFRGGAGEQYF. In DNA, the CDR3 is TGTGCCAGCAGCTTGTTTAGAGGAGGGGCAGGCGAGCAGTACTTC.